This is a list of T cell receptor beta chains from one sample in a study of cytomegalovirus exposure and HLA in healthy donors. The repertoire was sequenced with immunoSEQ multiplex PCR; TCRdb's copy has only in-frame clones and lacks some. The sample includes 220,000 or so clones, more than 75% seen only once; the top ten take about 3.8%. The sequencing input was PBMCs. These TCRs come from a male donor in good health and CMV-seronegative. The CDR3 runs from the conserved cysteine through the conserved F or W. The order of the fields is J gene, clone size, V gene, D gene, CDR3 protein, CDR3 DNA. D genes are given only for firm matches. Size values are once, few and many counts, or a class for expanded clones, and some rows have none.

TRBJ1-2,-,TRBV5-1,-,CASSPRAVYGYTF,TGCGCCAGCAGCCCGAGGGCCGTCTATGGCTACACCTTC
TRBJ2-3,-,TRBV29-1,-,CSVPTLGGLTDTQYF,TGCAGCGTCCCGACCTTGGGGGGGCTAACAGATACGCAGTATTTT
TRBJ2-7,-,TRBV19,TRBD1,CASSPRDRPGPREQYF,TGTGCCAGTAGTCCCCGGGACAGGCCCGGGCCTCGCGAGCAGTACTTC
TRBJ2-2,-,TRBV4-2,TRBD2,CASSPGLARVGTGELFF,TGTGCCAGCAGCCCGGGACTAGCAAGGGTTGGTACCGGGGAGCTGTTTTTT
TRBJ2-3,-,TRBV5-1,TRBD2,CASSRVGGGTDTQYF,TGCGCCAGCAGCCGGGTGGGGGGGGGCACAGATACGCAGTATTTT
TRBJ2-7,-,TRBV15,-,CATSRDVGGSDEQYF,TGTGCCACCAGCAGAGATGTCGGGGGTAGTGACGAGCAGTACTTC
TRBJ2-5,once,TRBV5-1,-,CASSLGGGETQYF,TGCGCCAGCAGCTTGGGGGGCGGAGAGACCCAGTACTTC
TRBJ2-7,once,TRBV4-1,TRBD2,CASSQTSGSFYEQYF,TGCGCCAGCAGCCAAACTAGCGGGAGCTTCTACGAGCAGTACTTC
TRBJ2-5,-,TRBV29-1,-,CSVPVTVQETQYF,TGCAGCGTACCCGTTACGGTACAAGAGACCCAGTACTTC
TRBJ1-4,-,TRBV28,-,CASRVQGANEKLFF,TGTGCCAGCAGAGTTCAGGGCGCTAATGAAAAACTGTTTTTT
TRBJ1-5,few,TRBV10-3,TRBD1,CAISATGSGAQHF,TGTGCCATCAGTGCGACAGGGTCGGGGGCCCAGCATTTT
TRBJ2-7,-,TRBV6-6,-,CASSYEGLGEQYF,TGTGCCAGCAGTTACGAGGGACTCGGCGAGCAGTACTTC
TRBJ2-1,-,TRBV7-3,TRBD2,CASSLSLAGLHNEQFF,TGTGCCAGCAGCTTATCTCTAGCGGGACTTCACAATGAGCAGTTCTTC
TRBJ1-2,-,TRBV29-1,-,CSVRTASYGYTF,TGCAGCGTTCGGACAGCCTCCTATGGCTACACCTTC
TRBJ2-7,-,TRBV5-8,-,CASSFRGQTSYEQYF,TGTGCCAGCAGCTTTAGGGGACAAACCTCCTACGAGCAGTACTTC
TRBJ1-1,-,TRBV28,-,CASSLSAGSNTEAFF,TGTGCCAGCAGTTTGTCGGCAGGGTCGAACACTGAAGCTTTCTTT
TRBJ2-3,-,TRBV4-1,-,CASSPTLLRGTSTDTQYF,TGCGCCAGCAGCCCAACTTTACTGCGGGGAACAAGCACAGATACGCAGTATTTT
TRBJ2-2,few,TRBV6-5,-,CAVTTGTGELFF,TGTGCCGTCACCACGGGCACCGGGGAGCTGTTTTTT
TRBJ2-1,-,TRBV6-6,-,CASSSGRGFEQFF,TGTGCCAGCAGTAGTGGCAGGGGATTTGAGCAGTTCTTC
TRBJ1-5,-,TRBV19,TRBD1,CASIPGSGTGLSNQPQHF,TGTGCCAGTATCCCGGGCTCCGGGACAGGCCTTAGCAATCAGCCCCAGCATTTT
TRBJ2-1,-,TRBV7-9,-,CASSLNLDTVQFF,TGTGCCAGCAGCTTAAACCTCGACACGGTGCAGTTCTTC
TRBJ2-1,-,TRBV6-5,TRBD1,CASSYSGTAYNEQFF,TGTGCCAGCAGTTACTCGGGGACAGCGTACAATGAGCAGTTCTTC
TRBJ1-1,-,TRBV11-2,TRBD1,CASSWDRDTEAFF,TGTGCCAGCAGCTGGGACAGAGACACTGAAGCTTTCTTT
TRBJ1-4,-,TRBV2,TRBD1,CASRQGGEKLFF,TGTGCCAGTAGACAGGGAGGAGAAAAACTGTTTTTT
TRBJ2-7,-,TRBV5-4,-,CASSLGVLYEQYF,TGTGCCAGCAGCTTGGGAGTTCTCTACGAGCAGTACTTC
TRBJ2-3,-,TRBV5-4,TRBD2,CASSPRGGGPDTQYF,TGTGCCAGCAGCCCACGGGGCGGGGGACCAGATACGCAGTATTTT
TRBJ2-2,-,TRBV13,-,CASSLDWASNTGELFF,TGTGCCAGCAGCTTAGATTGGGCCTCGAACACCGGGGAGCTGTTTTTT
TRBJ2-5,once,TRBV7-9,TRBD1,CASSLGTGGEETQYF,TGTGCCAGCAGTCTTGGGACAGGGGGAGAAGAGACCCAGTACTTC
TRBJ2-5,-,TRBV25-1,TRBD2,CASSVQRETETQYF,TGTGCCAGCAGTGTCCAGCGGGAGACTGAGACCCAGTACTTC
TRBJ2-5,-,TRBV4-2,-,CASSQEGGAQETQYF,TGTGCCAGCAGCCAAGAGGGGGGAGCCCAAGAGACCCAGTACTTC
TRBJ2-7,many,TRBV6-5,-,CASLRLAGAVYEQYF,TGTGCCAGCTTAAGGTTGGCAGGGGCGGTCTACGAGCAGTACTTC
TRBJ2-5,-,TRBV27,TRBD2,CASSLAGGLETQYF,TGTGCCAGCAGTTTAGCGGGAGGTTTAGAGACCCAGTACTTC
TRBJ2-7,-,TRBV11-2,-,CASSLRVDSYEQYF,TGTGCCAGCAGCTTACGGGTCGACTCCTACGAGCAGTACTTC
TRBJ2-2,-,TRBV4-1,TRBD1,CASSRIQGAETGELFF,TGCGCCAGCAGCCGGATTCAGGGGGCAGAGACCGGGGAGCTGTTTTTT
TRBJ2-7,-,TRBV27,TRBD1,CASSSSGQGFTYEQYF,TGTGCCAGCAGCAGTTCGGGACAGGGGTTCACCTACGAGCAGTACTTC
TRBJ2-7,-,TRBV5-5,-,CASSLGLEVSYEQYF,TGTGCCAGCAGCTTGGGTCTAGAAGTCTCCTACGAGCAGTACTTC
TRBJ1-1,few,TRBV5-1,TRBD1,CASSLDRGDTEAFF,TGCGCCAGCAGCTTGGACAGGGGAGACACTGAAGCTTTCTTT
TRBJ2-1,-,TRBV5-1,TRBD2,CASSSERGGIEVNEQFF,TGCGCCAGCAGCTCCGAACGGGGGGGTATAGAGGTCAATGAGCAGTTCTTC
TRBJ2-1,-,TRBV5-8,TRBD1,CASSSGQGISYNEQFF,TGTGCCAGCAGCTCGGGACAGGGAATCTCCTACAATGAGCAGTTCTTC
TRBJ2-7,few,TRBV11-1,TRBD2,CASSLTSGAVSYEQYF,TGTGCCAGCAGCTTAACTAGCGGGGCGGTCTCCTACGAGCAGTACTTC
TRBJ2-5,few,TRBV28,TRBD2,CASSLAGLQETQYF,TGTGCCAGCAGCTTAGCGGGTCTACAAGAGACCCAGTACTTC
TRBJ2-7,-,TRBV6-5,-,CASRGRSHEQYF,TGTGCCAGCAGAGGGAGAAGCCACGAGCAGTACTTC
TRBJ2-5,-,TRBV9,-,CASSAPDSNQETQYF,TGTGCCAGCAGCGCTCCGGACAGCAACCAAGAGACCCAGTACTTC